This T cell receptor beta chain came from a study of T cells after yellow fever vaccination. Comment on this clonotype: The antigen is undetermined.

Making TCR cDNA involved 5'RACE template switching, which added UMIs and a universal primer site. TCRdb itself ran the 5' RACE reads through MiXCR, one entry per CDR3 protein. There are a few hundred thousand distinct CDR3 sequences in the sample; roughly 5.6% occur only once, and around 3.5% lies in the top ten. Points from the study as a whole: Clonotypes appearing in both CD4 and CD8 compartments existed, and their share was small. Repertoires obtained by FACS sorting could include abundant clonotypes that entered as contaminants from the bulk population. Subsequent booster samples again held most clones from primary vaccination (96% CD4, about 90% CD8).

Looked up from germline, CDR1 is SNHLY and CDR2 is FYNNEI. CDR3 length: 14 residues. The germline V and J ends were trimmed by 7 bases and 6 bases, with 19 bases remaining between them. Material: CD4+ T cells sorted from PBMCs, obtained on the day of the yellow fever booster vaccination. The clonotype was recovered from a man aged 18 to 30 who received the YFV17D yellow fever vaccine. V gene TRBV2 combines with J gene TRBJ2-7; D is unclear. The CDR3 loop reads CASTPEVVGSEQYF. CDR3 DNA: TGTGCCAGCACCCCTGAAGTGGTGGGCTCCGAGCAGTACTTC.